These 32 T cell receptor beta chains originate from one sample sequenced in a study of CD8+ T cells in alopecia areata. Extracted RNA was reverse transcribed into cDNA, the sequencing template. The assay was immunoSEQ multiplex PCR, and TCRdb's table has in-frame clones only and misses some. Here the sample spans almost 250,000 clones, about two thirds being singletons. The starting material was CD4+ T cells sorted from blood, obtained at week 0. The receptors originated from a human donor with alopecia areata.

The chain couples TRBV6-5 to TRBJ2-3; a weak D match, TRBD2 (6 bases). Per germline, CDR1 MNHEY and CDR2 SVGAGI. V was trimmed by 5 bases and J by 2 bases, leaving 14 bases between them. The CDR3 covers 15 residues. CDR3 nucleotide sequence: TGTGCCAGCAGTCCAGGAGGGGCTTACACAGATACGCAGTATTTT. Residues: CASSPGGAYTDTQYF.

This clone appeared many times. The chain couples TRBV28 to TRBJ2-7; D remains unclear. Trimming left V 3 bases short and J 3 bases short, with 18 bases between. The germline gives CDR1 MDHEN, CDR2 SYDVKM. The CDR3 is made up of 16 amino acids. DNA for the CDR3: TGTGCCAGCAGTTTTTCTATGGCCCGGCTACACTACGAGCAGTACTTC. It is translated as CASSFSMARLHYEQYF.

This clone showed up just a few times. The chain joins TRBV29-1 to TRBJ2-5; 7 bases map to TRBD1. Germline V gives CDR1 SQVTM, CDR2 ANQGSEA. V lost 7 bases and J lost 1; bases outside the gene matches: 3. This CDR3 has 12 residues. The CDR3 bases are TGCAGCGCTGGGGACAGCCAAGAGACCCAGTACTTC. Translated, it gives CSAGDSQETQYF.

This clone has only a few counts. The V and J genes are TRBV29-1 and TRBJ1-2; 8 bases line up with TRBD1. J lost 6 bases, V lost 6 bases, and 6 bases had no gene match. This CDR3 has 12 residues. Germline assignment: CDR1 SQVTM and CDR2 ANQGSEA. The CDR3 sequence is CSVMTGVHGYTF. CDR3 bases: TGCAGCGTGATGACAGGGGTACATGGCTACACCTTC.

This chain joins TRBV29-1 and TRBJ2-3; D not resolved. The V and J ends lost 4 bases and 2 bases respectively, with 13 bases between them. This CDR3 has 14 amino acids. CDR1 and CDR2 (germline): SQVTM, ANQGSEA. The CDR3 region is CSVGERRLTDTQYF. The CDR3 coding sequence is TGCAGCGTTGGAGAACGGAGACTCACAGATACGCAGTATTTT.

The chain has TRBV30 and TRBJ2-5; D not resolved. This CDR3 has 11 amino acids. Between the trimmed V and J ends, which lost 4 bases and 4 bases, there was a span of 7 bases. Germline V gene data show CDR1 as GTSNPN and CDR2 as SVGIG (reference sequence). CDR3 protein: CAWNGRETQYF. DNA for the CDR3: TGTGCCTGGAATGGTCGAGAGACCCAGTACTTC.

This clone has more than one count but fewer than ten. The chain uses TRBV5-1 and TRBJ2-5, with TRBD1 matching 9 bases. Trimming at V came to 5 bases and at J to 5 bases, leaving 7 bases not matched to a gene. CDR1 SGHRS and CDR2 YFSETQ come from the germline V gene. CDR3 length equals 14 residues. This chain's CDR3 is CASRGGTGLETQYF. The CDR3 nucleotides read TGCGCCAGCAGAGGAGGGACAGGGCTGGAGACCCAGTACTTC.

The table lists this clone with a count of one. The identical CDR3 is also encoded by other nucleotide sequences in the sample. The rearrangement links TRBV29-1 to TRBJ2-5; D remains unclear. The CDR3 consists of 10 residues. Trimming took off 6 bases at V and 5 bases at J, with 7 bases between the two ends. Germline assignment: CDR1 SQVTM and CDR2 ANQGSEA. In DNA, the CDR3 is TGCAGCGTCCGGGTGGAGACCCAGTACTTC. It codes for CSVRVETQYF.

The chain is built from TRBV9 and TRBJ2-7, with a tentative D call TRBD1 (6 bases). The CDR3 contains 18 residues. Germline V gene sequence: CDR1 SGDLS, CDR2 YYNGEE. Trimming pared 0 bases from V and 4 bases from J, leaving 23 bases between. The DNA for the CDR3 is TGTGCCAGCAGCGTAGCCCCCGGGACAACCGTCGGGTCTTACGAGCAGTACTTC. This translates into CASSVAPGTTVGSYEQYF.

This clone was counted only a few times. The CDR3, as DNA: TGTGCCAGCACCACCAAAGGAGGAGGGGCGTCCTACGAGCAGTACTTC. Protein sequence: CASTTKGGGASYEQYF. The J gene is TRBJ2-7, the V gene TRBV7-2, with D maybe TRBD2 (6 bases). The ends were cut back, 7 bases at V and 1 base at J, with 20 bases in the middle. In germline, CDR1 is SGHTA, CDR2 FQGNSA. The CDR3 consists of 16 residues.

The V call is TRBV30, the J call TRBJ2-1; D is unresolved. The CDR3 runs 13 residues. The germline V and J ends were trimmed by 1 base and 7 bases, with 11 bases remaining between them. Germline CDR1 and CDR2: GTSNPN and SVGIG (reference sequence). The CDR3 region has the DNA TGTGCCTGGAGTGGTAACGGTCTGAATGAGCAGTTCTTC. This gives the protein CAWSGNGLNEQFF.

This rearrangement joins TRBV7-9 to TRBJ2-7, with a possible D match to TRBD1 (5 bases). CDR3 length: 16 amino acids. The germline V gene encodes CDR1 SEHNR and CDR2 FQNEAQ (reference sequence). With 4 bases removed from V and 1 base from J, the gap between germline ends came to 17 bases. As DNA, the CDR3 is TGTGCCAGCAGCTCGACCCCGTTGACAGCATCCTACGAGCAGTACTTC. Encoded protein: CASSSTPLTASYEQYF.

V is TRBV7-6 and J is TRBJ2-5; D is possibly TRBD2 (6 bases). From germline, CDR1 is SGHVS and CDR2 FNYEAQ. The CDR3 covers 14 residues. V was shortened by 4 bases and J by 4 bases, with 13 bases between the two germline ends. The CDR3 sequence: CASSSGQGGETQYF. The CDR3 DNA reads TGTGCCAGCAGCTCTGGCCAGGGAGGAGAGACCCAGTACTTC.

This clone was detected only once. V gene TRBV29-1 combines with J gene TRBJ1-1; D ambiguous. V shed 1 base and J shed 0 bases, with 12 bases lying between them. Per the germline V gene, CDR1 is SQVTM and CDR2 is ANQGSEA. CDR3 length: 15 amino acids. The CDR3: CSVEGLLRMNTEAFF. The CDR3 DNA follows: TGCAGCGTTGAAGGTCTCTTAAGAATGAACACTGAAGCTTTCTTT.

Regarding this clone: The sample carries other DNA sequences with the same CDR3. In DNA, the CDR3 is TGTGCCTGGAGTCTCAGGGGCAATCAGCCCCAGCATTTT. It translates to CAWSLRGNQPQHF. V gene TRBV30 combines with J gene TRBJ1-5, with D possibly matching TRBD1 (5 bases). Trimming shortened V by 2 bases and J by 2 bases, and 7 bases separated the two germline ends. Germline lookup yields CDR1 GTSNPN and CDR2 SVGIG (reference sequence). The CDR3 consists of 13 residues.

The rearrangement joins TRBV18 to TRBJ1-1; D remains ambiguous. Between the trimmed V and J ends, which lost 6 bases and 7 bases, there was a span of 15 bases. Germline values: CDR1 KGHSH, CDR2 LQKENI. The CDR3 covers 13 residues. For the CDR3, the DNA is TGTGCCAGCTCCCGAGGCATGAGGGATGAAGCTTTCTTT. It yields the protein CASSRGMRDEAFF.

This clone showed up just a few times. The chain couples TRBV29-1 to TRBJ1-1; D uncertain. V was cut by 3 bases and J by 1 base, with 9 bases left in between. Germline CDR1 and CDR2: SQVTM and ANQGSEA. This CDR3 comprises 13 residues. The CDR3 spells CSVDQRQNTEAFF. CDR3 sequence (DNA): TGCAGCGTTGATCAAAGACAGAACACTGAAGCTTTCTTT.

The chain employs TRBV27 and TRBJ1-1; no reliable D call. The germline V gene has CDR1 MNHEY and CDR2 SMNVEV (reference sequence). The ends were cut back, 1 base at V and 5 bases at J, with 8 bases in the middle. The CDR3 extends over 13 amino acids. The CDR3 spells CASSLWRETEAFF. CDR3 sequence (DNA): TGTGCCAGCAGTTTATGGAGGGAAACTGAAGCTTTCTTT.

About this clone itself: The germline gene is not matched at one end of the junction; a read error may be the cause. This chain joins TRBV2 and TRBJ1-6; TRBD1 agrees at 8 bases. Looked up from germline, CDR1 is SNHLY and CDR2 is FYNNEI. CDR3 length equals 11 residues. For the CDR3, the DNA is TGTGCCAGCAGTGAGCAAGGACAGGGATACTTT. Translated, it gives CASSEQGQGYF.

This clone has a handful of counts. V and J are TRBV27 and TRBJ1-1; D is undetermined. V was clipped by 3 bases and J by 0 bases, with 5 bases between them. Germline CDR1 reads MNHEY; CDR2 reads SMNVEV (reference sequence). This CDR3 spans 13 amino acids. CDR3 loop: CASSFLMNTEAFF. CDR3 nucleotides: TGTGCCAGCAGTTTCCTCATGAACACTGAAGCTTTCTTT.

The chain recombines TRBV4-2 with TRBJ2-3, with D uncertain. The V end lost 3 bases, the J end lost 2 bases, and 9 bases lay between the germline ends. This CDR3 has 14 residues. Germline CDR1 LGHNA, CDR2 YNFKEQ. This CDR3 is CASSQGSSTDTQYF. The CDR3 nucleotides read TGTGCCAGCAGCCAGGGCAGTTCCACAGATACGCAGTATTTT.

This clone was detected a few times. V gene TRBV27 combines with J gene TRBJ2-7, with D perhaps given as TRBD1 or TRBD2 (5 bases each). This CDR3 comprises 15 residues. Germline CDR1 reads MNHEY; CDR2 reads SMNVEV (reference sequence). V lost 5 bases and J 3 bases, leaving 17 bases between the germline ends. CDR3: CASSRTRGTNYEQYF. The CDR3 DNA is TGTGCCAGCAGTCGGACACGAGGGACGAACTACGAGCAGTACTTC.

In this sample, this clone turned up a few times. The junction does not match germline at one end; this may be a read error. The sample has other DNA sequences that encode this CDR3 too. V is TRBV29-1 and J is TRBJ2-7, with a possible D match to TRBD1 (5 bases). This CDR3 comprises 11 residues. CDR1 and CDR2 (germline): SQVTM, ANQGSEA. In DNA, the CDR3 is TGCAGCGTGACAGTCTCCTACGAGCAGTACTTT. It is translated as CSVTVSYEQYF.

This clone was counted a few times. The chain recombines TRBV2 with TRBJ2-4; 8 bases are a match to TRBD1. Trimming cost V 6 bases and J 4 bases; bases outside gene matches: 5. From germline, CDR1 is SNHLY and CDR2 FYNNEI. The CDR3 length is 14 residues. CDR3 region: CASSPRTGKNIQYF. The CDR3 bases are TGTGCCAGCAGCCCCAGGACAGGGAAAAACATTCAGTACTTC. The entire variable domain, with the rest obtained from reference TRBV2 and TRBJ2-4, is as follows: EPEVTQTPSHQVTQMGQEVILRCVPISNHLYFYWYRQILGQKVEFLVSFYNNEISEKSEIFDDQFSVERPDGSNFTLKIRSTKLEDSAMYFCASSPRTGKNIQYFGAGTRLSVL.

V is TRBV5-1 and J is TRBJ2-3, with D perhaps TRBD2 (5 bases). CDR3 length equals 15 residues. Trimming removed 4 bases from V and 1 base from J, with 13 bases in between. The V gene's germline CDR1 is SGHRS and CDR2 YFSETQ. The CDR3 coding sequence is TGCGCCAGCAGCCCAGGAGGACCCGGCACAGATACGCAGTATTTT. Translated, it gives CASSPGGPGTDTQYF.

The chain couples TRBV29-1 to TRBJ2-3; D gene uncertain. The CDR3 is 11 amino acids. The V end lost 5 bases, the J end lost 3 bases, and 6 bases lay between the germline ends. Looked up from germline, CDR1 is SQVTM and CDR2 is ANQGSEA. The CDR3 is CSVTSTDTQYF. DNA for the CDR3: TGCAGCGTTACTTCTACAGATACGCAGTATTTT.

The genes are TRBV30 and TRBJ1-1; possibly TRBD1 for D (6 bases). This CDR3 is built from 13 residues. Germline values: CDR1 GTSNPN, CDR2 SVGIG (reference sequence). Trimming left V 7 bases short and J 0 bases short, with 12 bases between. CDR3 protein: CASMGQLNTEAFF. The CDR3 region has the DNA TGTGCCTCCATGGGACAACTGAACACTGAAGCTTTCTTT.

The CDR3 nucleotides read TGTGCCAGTAGGGATCCGGGACAGGTGGAGGAAAAACTGTTTTTT. Protein product: CASRDPGQVEEKLFF. The chain uses TRBV19 and TRBJ1-4; 8 bases are shared with TRBD1. V lost 6 bases and J lost 8; bases outside the gene matches: 11. Germline V gives CDR1 LNHDA, CDR2 SQIVND (reference sequence). This CDR3 is 15 amino acids long.

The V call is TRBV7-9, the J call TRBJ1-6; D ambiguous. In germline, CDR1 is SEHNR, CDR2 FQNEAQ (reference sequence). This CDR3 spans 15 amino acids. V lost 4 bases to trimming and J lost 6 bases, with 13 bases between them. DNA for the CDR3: TGTGCCAGCAGCTCCCGGACTGCCGCTAATTCACCCCTCCACTTT. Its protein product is CASSSRTAANSPLHF.

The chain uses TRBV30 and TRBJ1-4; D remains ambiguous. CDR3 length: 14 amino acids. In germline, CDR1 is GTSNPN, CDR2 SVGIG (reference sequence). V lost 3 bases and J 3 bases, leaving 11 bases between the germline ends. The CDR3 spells CAWSGDSANEKLFF. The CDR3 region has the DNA TGTGCCTGGAGCGGGGATTCGGCTAATGAAAAACTGTTTTTT.

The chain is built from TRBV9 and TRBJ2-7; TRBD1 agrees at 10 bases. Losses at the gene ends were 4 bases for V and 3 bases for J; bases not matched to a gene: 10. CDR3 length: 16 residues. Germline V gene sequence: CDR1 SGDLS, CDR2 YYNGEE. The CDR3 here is CASSPSGTGENYEQYF. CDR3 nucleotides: TGTGCCAGCAGCCCATCCGGGACAGGGGAAAACTACGAGCAGTACTTC.

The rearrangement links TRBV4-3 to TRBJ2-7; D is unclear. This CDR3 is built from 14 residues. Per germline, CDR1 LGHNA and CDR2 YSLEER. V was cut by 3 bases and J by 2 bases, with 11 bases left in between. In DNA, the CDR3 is TGCGCCAGCAGCCATGCCGAAGGGCCCTACGAGCAGTACTTC. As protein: CASSHAEGPYEQYF.